This TCR beta chain is from a study of blood T cell repertoires in COVID-19 (TCRdb year 2020). Regarding the study in general: Samples from collaborators originated in the United States, Italy and Spain and spanned both the acute and convalescent phases of COVID-19. The prospective study material was composed of cDNA or gDNA derived from T cells, B-cell-depleted T cells, or PBMCs. Subjects who had been exposed to COVID-19, were actively infected with it, or had recovered from it provided the deeply sampled blood TCRbeta repertoires that made up the dataset. A freely available public database, intended as a resource for researchers studying the immune response to SARS-CoV-2, is where the repertoires were released. The samples were drawn from the first 160 participants of the ongoing ImmuneRACE study and from 1,254 subjects provided by 6 global collaborators. Nearly every sample came with metadata listing a de-identified subject ID, COVID-19 status, age in years and sex. Where HLA class I and class II types were available, the types were taken from metadata supplied by the sample provider, not from assay-based typing.

Participants in the prospective study were enrolled through a virtual design, were aged about 18 to 100 years, and lived in roughly 25 United States geographic areas. In the prospective study, participants were assigned to cohorts based on the clinical history participants reported in a screening survey and a study questionnaire. Exposed participants had been in contact with someone with a PCR-confirmed or clinician-diagnosed COVID-19 case within 2 weeks of study entry. Each participant in the prospective study had whole blood, serum and a nasopharyngeal or oropharyngeal swab collected by mobile phlebotomists. Participants in the prospective study had the option to provide additional blood draws and questionnaires over a 2-month period. Blood samples from the prospective study were shipped frozen or at room temperature prior to DNA extraction. In regard to this clone: The target of this receptor is not known. Nothing much larger sits one base from this clone, and base qualities are not available.

Overall results and qualifications from the work: Clinical and demographic metadata were provided uncurated, with the amount varying by source and participant.

TCRbeta CDR3 regions were amplified from genomic DNA by means of the immunoSEQ Assay, a bias-controlled multiplex PCR. Per the original workflow: The number of nucleated cells in each sample was estimated from the amplification of reference gene primers within the assay. To quantify the absolute abundance of each unique TCRbeta CDR3 rearrangement, sequence reads were collapsed and filtered. For each sample, productive Simpson clonality was calculated as the square root of Simpson's diversity index over productive rearrangements. TCRdb carries this immuneACCESS record with in-frame sequences only. Its versions omit some clonotypes, under half of them owing to an unresolved V gene in the studies checked, with the rest unexplained. From that table come the V and J calls and clone size; the DNA was used to work out D and trimming. This sample has approximately 65,000 clones in its table, and around 65% of those were observed once. Jointly, the top ten make up about half of the sample.

The CDR3, from cysteine to phenylalanine, totals 15 residues. The read is trimmed to its CDR3 DNA, 45 bases read in frame from base 1. The germline V gene provides CDR1 SGHTA and CDR2 FQGNSA. At the junction V is shortened by 1 base and J by 5 bases, with 12 bases in between. The sequence was obtained from a woman aged 55-69 years who had been exposed to COVID-19. This sequence uses TRBV7-2 and TRBJ1-5; the D gene identity is not certain. Sequencing was carried out using PBMCs or T cells enriched from blood (not recorded which). The CDR3 amino acid sequence is: CASSLDAGSDQPQHF. The nucleotides are TGTGCCAGCAGCTTAGATGCCGGGTCGGATCAGCCCCAGCATTTT.